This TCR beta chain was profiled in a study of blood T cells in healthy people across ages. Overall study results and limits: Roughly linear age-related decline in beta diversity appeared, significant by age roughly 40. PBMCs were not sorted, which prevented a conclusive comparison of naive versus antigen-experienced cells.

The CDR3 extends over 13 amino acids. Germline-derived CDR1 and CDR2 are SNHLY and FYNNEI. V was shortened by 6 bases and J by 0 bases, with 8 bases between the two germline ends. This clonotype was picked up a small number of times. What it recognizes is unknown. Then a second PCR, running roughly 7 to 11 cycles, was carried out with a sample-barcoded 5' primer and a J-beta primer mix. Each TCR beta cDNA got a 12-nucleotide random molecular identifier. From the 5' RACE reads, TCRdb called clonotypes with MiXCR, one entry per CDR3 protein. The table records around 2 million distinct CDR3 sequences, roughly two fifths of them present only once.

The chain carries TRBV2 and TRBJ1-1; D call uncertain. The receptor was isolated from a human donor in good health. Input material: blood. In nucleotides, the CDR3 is TGTGCCAGCAGGAGGATGATGAACACTGAAGCTTTCTTT. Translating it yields CASRRMMNTEAFF. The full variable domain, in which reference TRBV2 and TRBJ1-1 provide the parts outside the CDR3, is EPEVTQTPSHQVTQMGQEVILRCVPISNHLYFYWYRQILGQKVEFLVSFYNNEISEKSEIFDDQFSVERPDGSNFTLKIRSTKLEDSAMYFCASRRMMNTEAFFGQGTRLTVV.